Only a few counts were recorded for the clone carrying this T cell receptor beta chain. This entry is derived from a study of blood T cell repertoires in COVID-19. In the study overall: Sources were T cells, B-cell-depleted T cells, or PBMCs; the material itself was cDNA or gDNA.

Germline CDR1 reads SGHAT; CDR2 reads FQNNGV. J was trimmed by 4 bases and V by 6 bases; bases with no gene match: 5. This CDR3 contains 15 residues. Using immunoSEQ multiplex PCR, the repertoire was profiled, and TCRdb retains in-frame clones only, with some absent. The sample records 190,000 or so clones, approximately 88% being singletons. Sequenced: peripheral blood. This receptor was taken from a woman aged 25-40 years with acute or convalescent COVID-19. The rearrangement uses TRBV11-2 and TRBJ2-3; TRBD1 matches 12 bases. CDR3 nucleotides: TGTGCCAGCAGTACCGGGACAGGGGGCGCAGATACGCAGTATTTT. Its protein product is CASSTGTGGADTQYF.